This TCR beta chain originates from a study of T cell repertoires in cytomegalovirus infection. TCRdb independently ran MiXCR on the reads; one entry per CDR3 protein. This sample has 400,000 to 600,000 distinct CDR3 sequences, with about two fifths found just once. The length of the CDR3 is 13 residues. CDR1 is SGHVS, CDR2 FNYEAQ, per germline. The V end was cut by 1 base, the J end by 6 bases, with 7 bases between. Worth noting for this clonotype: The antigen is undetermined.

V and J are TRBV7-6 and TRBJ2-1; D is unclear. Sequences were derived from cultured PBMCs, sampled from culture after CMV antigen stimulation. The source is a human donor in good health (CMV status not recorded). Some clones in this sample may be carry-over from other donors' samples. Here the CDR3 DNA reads TGTGCCAGCAGCTTAGAGGCCCTCAATGAGCAGTTCTTC. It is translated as CASSLEALNEQFF. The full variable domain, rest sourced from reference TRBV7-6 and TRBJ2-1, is GAGVSQSPRYKVTKRGQDVALRCDPISGHVSLYWYRQALGQGPEFLTYFNYEAQQDKSGLPNDRFSAERPEGSISTLTIQRTEQRDSAMYRCASSLEALNEQFFGPGTRLTVL.